This T cell receptor (beta chain) derives from a study of T cell repertoires in cytomegalovirus infection (dated by TCRdb to the late 2010s). Regarding the complete study: Alongside well-studied HLA-B-restricted epitopes, the peptide stimulations were aimed at recently identified HLA-C-restricted CMV epitopes, whose presentation resists viral immunomodulation. The HLA type of each donor mattered for the analysis, because public TCR beta signatures pointed to carriage of CMV infection along with the matching HLA type. What the work shows at the level of the full study, not this receptor alone: The ex vivo response was dominated by HLA-C-restricted CMV-specific TCR beta clonotypes, and the single most frequent clonotype in two of eight donors was supplied by these HLA-C-restricted clonotypes. Carriers of CMV infection plus the relevant HLA type were discriminated by the cumulative frequency of public TCR beta family members in the study cohort and in an independent roughly 370-donor cohort.

Interpreted using the paper, the treatment or condition label stands for: in vitro stimulation with specific CMV peptide epitopes to enrich CMV-specific T cells. The reads were generated on an Illumina HiSeq 1500. TCRdb's own reprocessing of the public reads used fastp at Q25 and MiXCR and kept productive beta chains. CDR3 protein sequences are deduplicated, and each keeps its most common genes and DNA. In all, the sample holds 450,000 to 650,000 distinct CDR3 sequences, and around two fifths of those were seen once. The ten largest clones represent roughly 50% of the sample. In this sample, this clonotype turned up a few times. The clone's antigen remains unknown. No clone much larger than this one lies a single base away; base qualities are absent. This TCR derives from a human donor in good health (CMV status not recorded). Some clones in this sample may be carry-over from other donors' samples. The sample consisted of cultured PBMCs, taken from culture after CMV antigen stimulation.

CDR3 sequence: CASSLGVGGYEQYF. The nucleotides are TGTGCCAGCAGTTTAGGTGTGGGTGGTTACGAGCAGTACTTC. This sequence uses TRBV27 and TRBJ2-7, with no reliable assignment of the D segment. The germline V gene (reference sequence) specifies MNHEY as CDR1 and SMNVEV as CDR2. The germline ends are 12 bases apart after V is trimmed by 2 bases and J by 4 bases. The CDR3 has 14 amino acids, counting the end cysteine and phenylalanine. The kept DNA is CDR3 alone, 42 bases in frame from the first base.